The sequence of this T cell receptor (beta chain) was determined in a study of blood T cell repertoires in COVID-19. Study information: Sites across the United States, Italy and Spain contributed samples from acute and convalescent COVID-19. PBMCs, B-cell-depleted T cells, or T cells were the source of the cDNA or gDNA that made up the material.

The germline V gene encodes CDR1 MGHDK and CDR2 SYGVNS. V dropped 3 bases and J dropped 3 bases, with 11 bases sitting between them. The CDR3 is 14 amino acids. The repertoire was sequenced with immunoSEQ multiplex PCR; TCRdb's copy has only in-frame clones and lacks some. The sample comprises some 150,000 clones, approximately 87% of which are singletons, and roughly 2.5% rests with the top ten. The specimen sequenced was peripheral blood. V gene TRBV25-1 combines with J gene TRBJ2-5; tentative D call: TRBD2 (6 bases). The clonotype originates from a man in his forties or fifties with active COVID-19. The CDR3 nucleotides read TGTGCCAGCAGTGAGGGGAGGCGGGAAGAGACCCAGTACTTC. Protein: CASSEGRREETQYF. Based on the CDR3 plus reference TRBV25-1 and TRBJ2-5, the full variable domain is EADIYQTPRYLVIGTGKKITLECSQTMGHDKMYWYQQDPGMELHLIHYSYGVNSTEKGDLSSESTVSRIRTEHFPLTLESARPSHTSQYLCASSEGRREETQYFGPGTRLLVL.